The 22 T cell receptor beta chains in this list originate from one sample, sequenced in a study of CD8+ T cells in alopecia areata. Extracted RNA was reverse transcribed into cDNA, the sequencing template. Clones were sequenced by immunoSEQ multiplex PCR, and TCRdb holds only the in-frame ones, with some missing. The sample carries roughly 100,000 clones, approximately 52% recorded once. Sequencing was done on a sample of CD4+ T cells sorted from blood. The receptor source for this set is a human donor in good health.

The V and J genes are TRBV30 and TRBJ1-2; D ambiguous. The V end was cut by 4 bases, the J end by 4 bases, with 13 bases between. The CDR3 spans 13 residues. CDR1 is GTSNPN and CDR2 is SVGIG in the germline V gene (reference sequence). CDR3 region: CAWMAQAGYGYTF. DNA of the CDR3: TGTGCCTGGATGGCCCAGGCGGGCTATGGCTACACCTTC.

In nucleotides, the CDR3 is TGTGCCACCAGCGACGGGACAGGGAGGTACAATGAGCAGTTCTTC. Translation gives CATSDGTGRYNEQFF. The chain combines TRBV15 with TRBJ2-1; 9 bases fit TRBD1. The germline gives CDR1 LNHNV, CDR2 YYDKDF (reference sequence). The CDR3 length is 15 residues. The V segment lost 5 bases and the J segment 4 bases; nucleotides outside the gene matches: 6.

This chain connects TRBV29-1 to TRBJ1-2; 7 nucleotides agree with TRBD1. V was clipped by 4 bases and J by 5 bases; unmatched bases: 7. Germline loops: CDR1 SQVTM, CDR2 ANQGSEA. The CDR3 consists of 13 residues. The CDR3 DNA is TGCAGCGTTGCCCCAGGGGGACAGTATGGCTACACCTTC. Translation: CSVAPGGQYGYTF.

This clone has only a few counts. CDR3 protein: CASSLSAAAWSSYNEQFF. The CDR3 DNA reads as TGTGCCAGCAGCTTATCGGCAGCCGCCTGGAGCTCCTACAATGAGCAGTTCTTC. The chain joins TRBV11-2 to TRBJ2-1; D is unresolved. This CDR3 is 18 amino acids long. V was trimmed by 2 bases and J by 0 bases, leaving 17 bases between them. The germline V gene encodes CDR1 SGHAT and CDR2 FQNNGV.

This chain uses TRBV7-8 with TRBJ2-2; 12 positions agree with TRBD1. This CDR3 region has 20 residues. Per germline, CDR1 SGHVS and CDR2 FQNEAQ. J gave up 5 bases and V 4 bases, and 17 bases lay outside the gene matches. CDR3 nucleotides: TGTGCCAGCAGCTCCCACCTATGGGACAGGGGGCGCGGTGGAACCGGGGAGCTGTTTTTT. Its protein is CASSSHLWDRGRGGTGELFF. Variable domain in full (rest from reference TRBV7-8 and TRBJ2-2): GAGVSQSPRYKVAKRGQDVALRCDPISGHVSLFWYQQALGQGPEFLTYFQNEAQLDKSGLPSDRFFAERPEGSVSTLKIQRTQQEDSAVYLCASSSHLWDRGRGGTGELFFGEGSRLTVL.

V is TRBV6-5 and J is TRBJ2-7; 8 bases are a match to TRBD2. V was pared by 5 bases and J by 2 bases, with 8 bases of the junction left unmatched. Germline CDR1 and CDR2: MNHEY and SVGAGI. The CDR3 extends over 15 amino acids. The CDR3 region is CASSILTSEAYEQYF. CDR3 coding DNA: TGTGCCAGCAGTATATTGACTAGCGAGGCCTACGAGCAGTACTTC.

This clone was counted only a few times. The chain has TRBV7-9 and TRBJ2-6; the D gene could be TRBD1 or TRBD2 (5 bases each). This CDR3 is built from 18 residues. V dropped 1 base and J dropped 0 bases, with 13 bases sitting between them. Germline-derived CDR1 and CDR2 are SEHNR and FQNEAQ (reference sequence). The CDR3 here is CASSLGPGPHSGANVLTF. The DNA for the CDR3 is TGTGCCAGCAGCTTAGGACCGGGACCCCACTCTGGGGCCAACGTCCTGACTTTC.

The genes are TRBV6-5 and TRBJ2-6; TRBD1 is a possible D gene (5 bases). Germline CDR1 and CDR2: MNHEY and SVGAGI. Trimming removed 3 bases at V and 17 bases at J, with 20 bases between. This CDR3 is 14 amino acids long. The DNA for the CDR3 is TGTGCCAGCAGTTATCGGCCCCAAGGGGCATTTTTGACTTTC. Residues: CASSYRPQGAFLTF.

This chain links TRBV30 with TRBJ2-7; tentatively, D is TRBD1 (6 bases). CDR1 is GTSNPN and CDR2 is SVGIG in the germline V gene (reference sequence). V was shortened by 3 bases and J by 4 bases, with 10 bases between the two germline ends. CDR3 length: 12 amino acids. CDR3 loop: CAWSQDRYEQYF. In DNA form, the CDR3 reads TGTGCCTGGAGCCAAGACAGGTACGAGCAGTACTTC.

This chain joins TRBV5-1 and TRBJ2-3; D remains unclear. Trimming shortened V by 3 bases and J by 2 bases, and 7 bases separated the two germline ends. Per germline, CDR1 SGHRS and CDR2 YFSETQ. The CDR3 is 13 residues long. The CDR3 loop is CASSSPSTDTQYF. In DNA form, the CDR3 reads TGCGCCAGCAGCTCCCCTTCCACAGATACGCAGTATTTT.

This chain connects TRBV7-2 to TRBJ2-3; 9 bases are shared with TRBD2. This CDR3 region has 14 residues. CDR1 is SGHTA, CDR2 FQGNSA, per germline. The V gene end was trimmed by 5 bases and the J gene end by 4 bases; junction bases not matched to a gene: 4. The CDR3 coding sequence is TGTGCCAGCAGCACGGGACTAGCCGCAGATACGCAGTATTTT. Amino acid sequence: CASSTGLAADTQYF.

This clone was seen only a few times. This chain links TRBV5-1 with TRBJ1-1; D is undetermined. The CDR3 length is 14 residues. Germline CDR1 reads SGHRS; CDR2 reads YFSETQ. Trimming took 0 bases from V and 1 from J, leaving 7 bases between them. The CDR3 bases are TGCGCCAGCAGCTTGGAAGCAGGGAACACTGAAGCTTTCTTT. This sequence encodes CASSLEAGNTEAFF.

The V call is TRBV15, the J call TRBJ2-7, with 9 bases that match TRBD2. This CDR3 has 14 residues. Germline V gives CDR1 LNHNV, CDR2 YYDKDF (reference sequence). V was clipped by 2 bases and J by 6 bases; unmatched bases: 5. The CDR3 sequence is CATSRPAGGAEQYF. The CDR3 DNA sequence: TGTGCCACCAGCAGACCCGCGGGAGGGGCCGAGCAGTACTTC.

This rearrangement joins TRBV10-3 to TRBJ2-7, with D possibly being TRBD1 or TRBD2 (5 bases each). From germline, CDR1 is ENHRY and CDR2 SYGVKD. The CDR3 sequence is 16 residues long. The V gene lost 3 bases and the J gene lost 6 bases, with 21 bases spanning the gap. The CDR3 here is CAISERGREELAEQYF. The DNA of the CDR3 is TGTGCCATCAGTGAAAGGGGACGGGAAGAGCTCGCCGAGCAGTACTTC.

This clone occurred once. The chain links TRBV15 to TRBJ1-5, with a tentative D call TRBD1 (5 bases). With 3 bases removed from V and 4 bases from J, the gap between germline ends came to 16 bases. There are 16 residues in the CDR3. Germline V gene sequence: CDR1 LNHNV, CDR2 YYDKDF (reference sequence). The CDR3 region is CATSRPPVGGNQPQHF. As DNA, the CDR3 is TGTGCCACCAGCAGGCCCCCTGTGGGGGGAAATCAGCCCCAGCATTTT.

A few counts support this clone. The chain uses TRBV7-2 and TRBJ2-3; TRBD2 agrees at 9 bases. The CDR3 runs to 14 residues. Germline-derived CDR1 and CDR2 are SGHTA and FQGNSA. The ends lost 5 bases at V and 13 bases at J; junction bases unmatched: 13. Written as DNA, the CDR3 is TGTGCCAGCAGCCAAGACCCTAGCGGGGCTAGAAAGTATTTT. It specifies CASSQDPSGARKYF.

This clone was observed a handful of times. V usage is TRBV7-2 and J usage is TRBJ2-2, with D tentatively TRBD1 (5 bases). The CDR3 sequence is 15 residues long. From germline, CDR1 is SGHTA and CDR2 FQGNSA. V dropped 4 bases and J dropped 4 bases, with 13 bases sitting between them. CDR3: CASSYDSQSTGELFF. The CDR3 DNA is TGTGCCAGCAGCTACGACAGTCAGAGCACCGGGGAGCTGTTTTTT.

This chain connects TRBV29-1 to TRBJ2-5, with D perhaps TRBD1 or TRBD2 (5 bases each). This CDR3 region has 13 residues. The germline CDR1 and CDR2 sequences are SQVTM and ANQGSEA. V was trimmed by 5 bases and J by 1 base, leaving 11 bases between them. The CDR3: CSVSGAVQETQYF. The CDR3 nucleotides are TGCAGCGTTTCCGGGGCAGTCCAAGAGACCCAGTACTTC.

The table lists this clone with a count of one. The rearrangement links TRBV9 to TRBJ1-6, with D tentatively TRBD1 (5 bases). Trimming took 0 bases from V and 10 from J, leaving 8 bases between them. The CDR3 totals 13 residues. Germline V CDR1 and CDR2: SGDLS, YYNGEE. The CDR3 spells CASSVDGDSPLHF. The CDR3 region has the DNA TGTGCCAGCAGCGTAGACGGGGACTCACCCCTCCACTTT.

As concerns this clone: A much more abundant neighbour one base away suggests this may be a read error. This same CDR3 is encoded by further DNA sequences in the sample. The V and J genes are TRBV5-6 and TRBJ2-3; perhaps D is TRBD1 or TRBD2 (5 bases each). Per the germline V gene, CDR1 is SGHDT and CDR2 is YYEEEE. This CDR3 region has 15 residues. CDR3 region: CASSRGTGSTDTQYF. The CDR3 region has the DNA TGCGCCAGCAGCCGAGGGACGGGAAGCACAGATACGCAGTATTTT.

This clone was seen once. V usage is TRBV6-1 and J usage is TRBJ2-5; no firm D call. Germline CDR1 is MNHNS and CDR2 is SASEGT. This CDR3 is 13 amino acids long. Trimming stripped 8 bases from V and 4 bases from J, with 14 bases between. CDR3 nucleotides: TGTGCCAGCCAACGAACCGGGCCAGAGACCCAGTACTTC. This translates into CASQRTGPETQYF.

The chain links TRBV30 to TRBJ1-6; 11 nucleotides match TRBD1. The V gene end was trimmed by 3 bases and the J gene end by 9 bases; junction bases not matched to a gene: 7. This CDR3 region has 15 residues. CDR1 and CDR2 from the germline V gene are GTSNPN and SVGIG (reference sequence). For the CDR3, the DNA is TGTGCCTGGAGGGGACAGGGGGAGGTCAGTTCACCCCTCCACTTT. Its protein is CAWRGQGEVSSPLHF.